This T cell receptor (beta chain) emerged from a study of shared clonotypes between healthy human individuals. Study at large: The people who gave samples were two women and three men aged 18 to 49.

Assay: immunoSEQ multiplex PCR; the TCRdb copy retains only in-frame clones and omits some. This table has around 2,000,000 clones, about 95% appearing once. The CDR3 totals 15 residues. V lost 4 bases and J lost 2; bases outside the gene matches: 6. Per the germline V gene, CDR1 is MNHNY and CDR2 is SVGAGI (reference sequence). This TCR derives from a man in his late teens or twenties in good health. The gene calls are TRBV6-6 and TRBJ2-7; 9 bases agree with TRBD2. Material: naive CD4+ T cells sorted from blood. Subset denoted: CD45RA+ positively selected. CDR3: CASSWSSGEAYEQYF. CDR3 in DNA: TGTGCCAGCAGTTGGTCTAGCGGGGAAGCCTACGAGCAGTACTTC.